Shown below are 30 T cell receptor beta chains from a single sample sequenced in a study of CD8 T cells in Susac syndrome. With random hexamers, reverse transcription was performed on roughly 0.45 to 1 ug of RNA. TCRdb passed the immunoSEQ multiplex PCR reads through MiXCR, listing each CDR3 protein once. The profile shows around 80,000 distinct CDR3 sequences, about 94% of them singletons. Sample: CD8+ T cells from PBMCs. The origin of the receptors is a human donor with Susac syndrome.

The chain is built from TRBV20-1 and TRBJ1-1, with 9 bases identical to TRBD1. Germline CDR1 and CDR2: DFQATT and SNEGSKA (reference sequence). CDR3 length: 13 residues. V lost 2 bases, J lost 7 bases, and 5 bases stayed unmatched. CDR3 protein: CSARRTGGFEAFF. The CDR3 region has the DNA TGCAGTGCTAGAAGAACAGGGGGCTTTGAAGCTTTCTTT.

This sequence joins TRBV29-1 and TRBJ1-1, with TRBD1 matching over 7 bases. CDR3 length equals 12 residues. Germline CDR1 and CDR2: SQVTM and ANQGSEA. V trimming: 6 bases; J trimming: 7 bases; junction bases outside the gene matches: 8. CDR3 protein: CSVPTGEREAFF. The CDR3 DNA is TGCAGCGTCCCAACAGGGGAACGTGAAGCTTTCTTT.

The genes are TRBV20-1 and TRBJ2-5; D possibly corresponds to TRBD2 (7 bases). CDR3 size: 17 residues. Germline V lookup: CDR1 DFQATT, CDR2 SNEGSKA (reference sequence). Trimming pared 6 bases from V and 5 bases from J, leaving 28 bases between. The CDR3 loop reads CSARTRLARGYRETQYF. For the CDR3, the DNA is TGCAGTGCCCGGACAAGACTAGCCAGGGGCTACCGGGAGACCCAGTACTTC.

The gene calls are TRBV15 and TRBJ1-5, with D hard to call. From germline, CDR1 is LNHNV and CDR2 YYDKDF (reference sequence). V was trimmed by 0 bases and J by 2 bases, leaving 20 bases between them. This CDR3 spans 19 amino acids. CDR3 in amino acids: CATSREDYVWRDGNQPQHF. Written as DNA, the CDR3 is TGTGCCACCAGCAGAGAGGATTATGTGTGGAGAGATGGCAATCAGCCCCAGCATTTT.

This clonotype was observed once. The chain links TRBV6-2 or TRBV6-3 to TRBJ2-3, with 7 nucleotides matching TRBD2. CDR1 MNHEY and CDR2 SVGEGT come from the germline V gene. The ends lost 5 bases at V and 1 base at J; junction bases unmatched: 3. CDR3 length: 14 residues. The CDR3 nucleotides read TGTGCCAGCAGTCGCCGGGGGGGCACAGATACGCAGTATTTT. It encodes CASSRRGGTDTQYF.

This clonotype has only one observation. This chain uses TRBV7-8 with TRBJ2-1; the D gene is possibly TRBD2 (6 bases). CDR3 length equals 15 residues. V lost 1 base to trimming and J lost 2 bases, with 9 bases between them. Germline V CDR1 and CDR2: SGHVS, FQNEAQ. The CDR3 nucleotides read TGTGCCAGCAGCTTAGTTAAGCGGGCCTACAATGAGCAGTTCTTC. Encoded protein: CASSLVKRAYNEQFF.

This clonotype has a single count. The rearrangement joins TRBV2 to TRBJ1-2; 7 nucleotides line up with TRBD1. The CDR3 spans 14 residues. Germline loops: CDR1 SNHLY, CDR2 FYNNEI. J was trimmed by 4 bases and V by 6 bases; bases with no gene match: 8. The CDR3 protein is CASRPQTGFYGYTF. Here the CDR3 DNA reads TGTGCCAGCAGGCCCCAGACAGGGTTCTATGGCTACACCTTC.

CDR3 loop: CASSFGIAGVYEQYF. CDR3 sequence (DNA): TGTGCCAGCAGTTTTGGCATAGCGGGAGTTTACGAGCAGTACTTC. This chain connects TRBV27 to TRBJ2-7; 9 bases map to TRBD2. This CDR3 has 15 residues. V shed 3 bases and J 4 bases; nucleotides not matched to a gene: 7. Germline loops: CDR1 MNHEY, CDR2 SMNVEV (reference sequence).

This clonotype was seen only once. This rearrangement joins TRBV19 to TRBJ1-1, with TRBD1 as a possible D gene (6 bases). V lost 3 bases and J lost 3, with 11 bases in between. This CDR3 spans 14 amino acids. Germline V lookup: CDR1 LNHDA, CDR2 SQIVND (reference sequence). Here the CDR3 reads CASSIRGPYTEAFF. As DNA, the CDR3 is TGTGCCAGTAGTATCCGGGGGCCCTACACTGAAGCTTTCTTT.

This chain connects TRBV5-4 to TRBJ2-1; TRBD2 is a possible D gene (7 bases). The CDR3 runs 16 residues. Trimming took 3 bases from V and 2 from J, leaving 15 bases between them. Germline CDR1 is SGHNT and CDR2 is YYREEE (reference sequence). The CDR3 region is CASSSRAGATYNEQFF. The CDR3 nucleotides are TGTGCCAGCAGCTCGCGGGCGGGGGCGACCTACAATGAGCAGTTCTTC.

The V call is TRBV20-1, the J call TRBJ1-1; unclear D gene. The germline V gene has CDR1 DFQATT and CDR2 SNEGSKA (reference sequence). The CDR3 is 15 residues long. V shed 1 base and J shed 5 bases, with 17 bases lying between them. The CDR3 region is CSARGLVDTETEAFF. DNA of the CDR3: TGCAGTGCTAGAGGACTTGTTGACACCGAGACTGAAGCTTTCTTT.

This clonotype occurred once. The chain carries TRBV12-3 or TRBV12-4 and TRBJ1-1, with 11 positions matching TRBD1. CDR3 length equals 15 residues. Germline trimming cut 0 bases from V and 8 bases from J; bases unmatched to any gene: 5. The CDR3 DNA sequence: TGTGCCAGCAGTTTAGCTAGGACAGGGGGCGCAGAAGCTTTCTTT. It codes for CASSLARTGGAEAFF.

The chain uses TRBV9 and TRBJ2-3; D is perhaps TRBD1 (5 bases). Germline V lookup: CDR1 SGDLS, CDR2 YYNGEE. There are 15 residues in the CDR3. V was pared by 1 base and J by 6 bases, with 15 bases between. The CDR3 protein is CASSVQGRSSDTQYF. The CDR3 DNA follows: TGTGCCAGCAGCGTACAGGGTAGGAGTTCTGATACGCAGTATTTT.

This clonotype was recorded a few times. The rearrangement joins TRBV13 to TRBJ1-1; possible D gene TRBD1, 5 bases. This CDR3 spans 13 amino acids. The V gene lost 3 bases and the J gene lost 7 bases, with 12 bases spanning the gap. Looked up from germline, CDR1 is PRHDT and CDR2 is FYEKMQ (reference sequence). CDR3 loop: CASSFTRGIEAFF. CDR3 DNA sequence: TGTGCCAGCAGCTTCACCCGGGGGATTGAAGCTTTCTTT.

The chain carries TRBV19 and TRBJ1-2; D is perhaps TRBD1 (5 bases). Trimming left V 5 bases short and J 7 bases short, with 17 bases between. This CDR3 region has 14 residues. Germline CDR1 reads LNHDA; CDR2 reads SQIVND (reference sequence). The CDR3 loop is CASSPGTAVGGYTF. The CDR3 DNA sequence: TGTGCCAGTAGTCCCGGGACGGCTGTTGGTGGCTACACCTTC.

This chain connects TRBV5-5 to TRBJ2-3, with 14 bases lining up with TRBD2. V was clipped by 4 bases and J by 3 bases; unmatched bases: 7. From germline, CDR1 is SGHKS and CDR2 YYEKEE (reference sequence). The CDR3 is 17 residues long. The CDR3 reads CASSDRLAGGPTDTQYF. Here the CDR3 DNA reads TGTGCCAGCAGCGACAGACTAGCGGGAGGGCCTACAGATACGCAGTATTTT.

The chain couples TRBV19 to TRBJ1-2, with TRBD1 matching 7 bases. Germline loops: CDR1 LNHDA, CDR2 SQIVND (reference sequence). This CDR3 spans 15 amino acids. V gave up 6 bases and J gave up 3 bases; unmatched junction bases: 10. In DNA form, the CDR3 reads TGTGCCAGTAGCCTCGGACAGGAAACCTACTATGGCTACACCTTC. Translation: CASSLGQETYYGYTF. Complete variable domain (other parts from reference TRBV19 and TRBJ1-2): DGGITQSPKYLFRKEGQNVTLSCEQNLNHDAMYWYRQDPGQGLRLIYYSQIVNDFQKGDIAEGYSVSREKKESFPLTVTSAQKNPTAFYLCASSLGQETYYGYTFGSGTRLTVV.

The rearrangement links TRBV19 to TRBJ1-2, with a tentative D call TRBD1 (5 bases). The germline gives CDR1 LNHDA, CDR2 SQIVND (reference sequence). V was trimmed by 7 bases and J by 2 bases, leaving 17 bases between them. The CDR3 is made up of 15 amino acids. The CDR3 region is CASTLQDGGNYGYTF. For the CDR3, the DNA is TGTGCCAGTACCCTACAGGACGGAGGGAACTATGGCTACACCTTC.

The chain uses TRBV4-2 and TRBJ2-7; D is ambiguous. Per the germline V gene, CDR1 is LGHNA and CDR2 is YNFKEQ. This CDR3 contains 15 residues. V shed 1 base and J shed 4 bases, with 14 bases lying between them. The CDR3 loop is CASSQGQGLGYEQYF. The CDR3 DNA sequence: TGTGCCAGCAGCCAAGGTCAAGGCCTCGGATACGAGCAGTACTTC.

The rearrangement links TRBV3-1 to TRBJ2-5; 8 positions match TRBD1. This CDR3 contains 14 residues. Losses at the gene ends were 5 bases for V and 5 bases for J; bases not matched to a gene: 7. Germline CDR1 reads LGHDT; CDR2 reads YNNKEL (reference sequence). CDR3 coding DNA: TGTGCCAGCAGCTTTCGGACAGGGTCGGAGACCCAGTACTTC. Translating gives CASSFRTGSETQYF.

This clonotype was seen just once. The chain couples TRBV5-1 to TRBJ2-7, with D perhaps TRBD1 (5 bases). Germline lookup yields CDR1 SGHRS and CDR2 YFSETQ. The CDR3 is 15 residues long. V was cut by 1 base and J by 2 bases, with 13 bases left in between. CDR3 sequence: CASSLQGPSPYEQYF. The CDR3 DNA is TGCGCCAGCAGCTTGCAGGGTCCTTCCCCCTACGAGCAGTACTTC.

The chain has TRBV5-1 and TRBJ1-2, with D possibly being TRBD1 (6 bases). Trimming shortened V by 4 bases and J by 7 bases, and 20 bases separated the two germline ends. The CDR3 length is 15 residues. Germline V CDR1 and CDR2: SGHRS, YFSETQ. The CDR3 is CASSPGQSTTSGYTF. The CDR3 DNA sequence: TGCGCCAGCAGCCCCGGACAGAGCACTACGAGTGGCTACACCTTC.

The V and J genes are TRBV29-1 and TRBJ2-5, with D tentatively TRBD1 or TRBD2 (5 bases each). Germline lookup yields CDR1 SQVTM and CDR2 ANQGSEA. CDR3 length: 14 amino acids. Deletions cut 3 bases from V and 1 base from J, with 12 bases between. The CDR3 is CSVDRGPTQETQYF. DNA for the CDR3: TGCAGCGTTGATAGGGGACCGACCCAAGAGACCCAGTACTTC.

The rearrangement links TRBV4-3 to TRBJ2-7; D could derive from TRBD1 or TRBD2 (6 bases each). V was pared by 0 bases and J by 5 bases, with 23 bases between. The CDR3 has 18 amino acids. The V gene's germline CDR1 is LGHNA and CDR2 YSLEER. In DNA, the CDR3 is TGCGCCAGCAGCCAAGATGTCCTGGGGGGCTTATTGTCGGACGAGCAGTACTTC. Amino acid sequence: CASSQDVLGGLLSDEQYF.

The CDR3, as DNA: TGTGCCAGCAGCTTGGGGACAGGGATACGCACTGAAGCTTTCTTT. This codes for CASSLGTGIRTEAFF. The gene calls are TRBV5-4 and TRBJ1-1; 8 bases line up with TRBD1. Germline V CDR1 and CDR2: SGHNT, YYREEE (reference sequence). V lost 0 bases, J lost 4 bases, and 5 bases stayed unmatched. The CDR3 consists of 15 residues.

V gene TRBV9 combines with J gene TRBJ1-1; D is undetermined. V was clipped by 4 bases and J by 7 bases, with 14 bases between them. The CDR3 has 13 amino acids. CDR1 is SGDLS, CDR2 YYNGEE, per germline. The CDR3 nucleotides are TGTGCCAGCAGCTCAACACTAACTGGTGAAGCTTTCTTT. It yields the protein CASSSTLTGEAFF.

This chain uses TRBV19 with TRBJ2-1, with 10 bases fitting TRBD2. The CDR3 contains 14 residues. V gave up 10 bases and J gave up 7 bases; unmatched junction bases: 10. Looked up from germline, CDR1 is LNHDA and CDR2 is SQIVND (reference sequence). The CDR3 DNA is TGTGCCACCGCAACTAGCGGGAAGATAAATGAGCAGTTCTTC. Translation: CATATSGKINEQFF.

The J gene is TRBJ1-4, the V gene TRBV5-1, with TRBD1 matching 7 bases. The V gene end was trimmed by 4 bases and the J gene end by 7 bases; junction bases not matched to a gene: 13. The germline V gene encodes CDR1 SGHRS and CDR2 YFSETQ. The CDR3 runs 16 residues. This CDR3 is CASSPIDRERSEKLFF. CDR3 nucleotide sequence: TGCGCCAGCAGCCCCATCGACAGGGAGAGGAGTGAAAAACTGTTTTTT. Combining the CDR3 with reference TRBV5-1 and TRBJ1-4 gives the whole variable domain KAGVTQTPRYLIKTRGQQVTLSCSPISGHRSVSWYQQTPGQGLQFLFEYFSETQRNKGNFPGRFSGRQFSNSRSEMNVSTLELGDSALYLCASSPIDRERSEKLFFGSGTQLSVL.

The chain employs TRBV28 and TRBJ2-7; 10 nucleotides align to TRBD2. The germline V gene has CDR1 MDHEN and CDR2 SYDVKM. The junction had 5 bases not matched to a gene; V was cut back by 5 bases and J by 1 base. There are 15 residues in the CDR3. The CDR3 spells CASSKKLAGSYEQYF. CDR3 sequence (DNA): TGTGCCAGCAGTAAGAAACTAGCGGGGTCCTACGAGCAGTACTTC. Looking up the rest from reference TRBV28 and TRBJ2-7 gives the full variable domain: DVKVTQSSRYLVKRTGEKVFLECVQDMDHENMFWYRQDPGLGLRLIYFSYDVKMKEKGDIPEGYSVSREKKERFSLILESASTNQTSMYLCASSKKLAGSYEQYFGPGTRLTVT.

Only one count was recorded for this clonotype. CDR3 sequence reads: CASSQTGGWGETQYF. The DNA for the CDR3 is TGTGCCAGCAGCCAAACAGGGGGCTGGGGGGAGACCCAGTACTTC. V is TRBV3-1 and J is TRBJ2-5; 9 nucleotides match TRBD1. The CDR3 is made up of 15 amino acids. Germline V gene data show CDR1 as LGHDT and CDR2 as YNNKEL (reference sequence). V lost 2 bases to trimming and J lost 5 bases; unmatched junction nucleotides: 6.